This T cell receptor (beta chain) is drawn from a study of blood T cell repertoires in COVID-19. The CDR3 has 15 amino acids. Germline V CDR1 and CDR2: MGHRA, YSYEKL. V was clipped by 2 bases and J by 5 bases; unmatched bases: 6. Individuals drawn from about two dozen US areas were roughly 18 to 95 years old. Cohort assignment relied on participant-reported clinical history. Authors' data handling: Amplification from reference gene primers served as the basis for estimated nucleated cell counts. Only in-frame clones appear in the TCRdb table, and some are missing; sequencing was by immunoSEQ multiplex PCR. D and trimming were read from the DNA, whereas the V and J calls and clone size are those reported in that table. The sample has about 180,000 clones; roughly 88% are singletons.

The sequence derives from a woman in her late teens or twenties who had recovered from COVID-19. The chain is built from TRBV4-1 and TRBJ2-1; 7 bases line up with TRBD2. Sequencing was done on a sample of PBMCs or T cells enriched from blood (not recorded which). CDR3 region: CASSQNPGLHNEQFF. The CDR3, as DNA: TGCGCCAGCAGCCAAAATCCGGGACTACACAATGAGCAGTTCTTC.